This TCR beta chain was identified in a study of regulatory T cells in long-lasting Graves disease. Relying on iRepertoire HTBI primers and Arm-PCR of CDR3 regions, the team built TCR beta libraries. TCRdb ran MiXCR on the multiplex PCR reads and lists one entry per CDR3 protein. The sample carries roughly 400,000 distinct CDR3 sequences, 20% recorded once. Time point: persistent/refractory GD, antithyroid drugs over 5 years with positive TRAb. PBMC-extracted RNA yielded the TCR library. Trimming removed 3 bases at V and 5 bases at J, with 13 bases between. This CDR3 comprises 13 residues. The V gene's germline CDR1 is SQVTM and CDR2 ANQGSEA.

The V and J genes are TRBV29-1 and TRBJ1-1; D is uncertain. Source: peripheral blood mononuclear cells (PBMCs), taken when the disease was refractory, from a patient treated with antithyroid drugs. The source is a female donor with Graves disease. CDR3 nucleotide sequence: TGCAGCGTTGAGAAAGGGTCGGGGACTGAAGCTTTCTTT. The encoded protein is CSVEKGSGTEAFF.